The 25 T cell receptor beta chains below come from one sample, sequenced in a study of blood T cell repertoires in COVID-19. Some clones are missing from TCRdb's copy, which holds only in-frame ones; the method was immunoSEQ multiplex PCR. The table records about 80,000 clones, about four fifths of them present only once. Sequencing input: peripheral blood. These receptors were taken from a human donor in a cohort sampled during active COVID-19.

CDR3 in amino acids: CASNSAGNSPLHF. The CDR3 region has the DNA TGTGCCAGCAATTCGGCAGGGAATTCACCCCTCCACTTT. The chain links TRBV6-5 to TRBJ1-6; D is possibly TRBD1 (5 bases). Trimming left V 7 bases short and J 7 bases short, with 11 bases between. There are 13 residues in the CDR3. CDR1 and CDR2 (germline): MNHEY, SVGAGI.

J is TRBJ2-1 and V is TRBV27; TRBD2 aligns across 10 bases. The CDR3 contains 16 residues. Trimming removed 5 bases from V and 7 bases from J; junction bases left unmatched: 11. The germline V gene encodes CDR1 MNHEY and CDR2 SMNVEV (reference sequence). The CDR3 is CASSPRLAGPRNEQFF. Written as DNA, the CDR3 is TGTGCCAGCAGTCCCCGACTAGCGGGCCCTCGGAATGAGCAGTTCTTC.

V is TRBV2 and J is TRBJ2-7; 14 nucleotides match TRBD2. Germline CDR1 and CDR2: SNHLY and FYNNEI. The trim removed 8 bases at V and 4 bases at J, leaving 7 bases unmatched. CDR3 size: 15 residues. CDR3 in amino acids: CASGLTSGGAYEQYF. The CDR3 DNA reads as TGTGCCAGCGGTTTGACTAGCGGGGGGGCGTACGAGCAGTACTTC.

The V and J genes are TRBV25-1 and TRBJ2-3; the D gene is possibly TRBD2 (6 bases). This CDR3 contains 17 residues. V was pared by 2 bases and J by 0 bases, with 15 bases between. Germline-derived CDR1 and CDR2 are MGHDK and SYGVNS. CDR3 amino acids: CASSEGAGTGSTDTQYF. The CDR3 coding sequence is TGTGCCAGCAGTGAAGGGGCCGGGACTGGAAGCACAGATACGCAGTATTTT.

Only a few counts were recorded for this clone. The genes are TRBV3-1 (or the pseudogene TRBV3-2) and TRBJ2-6; TRBD1 matches at 8 bases. This CDR3 comprises 17 residues. Looked up from germline, CDR1 is LGHDT and CDR2 is YNNKEL (reference sequence). The V segment lost 4 bases and the J segment 4 bases; nucleotides outside the gene matches: 9. The CDR3 sequence: CASSPFGQGSGANVLTF. As DNA, the CDR3 is TGTGCCAGCAGCCCTTTTGGACAGGGTTCCGGGGCCAACGTCCTGACTTTC.

The rearrangement joins TRBV12-3 or TRBV12-4 to TRBJ2-7, with D hard to call. The CDR3 runs 11 residues. The V and J ends lost 5 bases and 5 bases respectively, with 7 bases between them. The CDR3 sequence: CASSPRDEQYF. CDR3 coding DNA: TGTGCCAGCAGTCCTCGGGACGAGCAGTACTTC.

The CDR3 sequence is CASSNRVVTEAFF. In DNA form, the CDR3 reads TGTGCCAGCAGTAACAGGGTGGTGACTGAAGCTTTCTTT. The V call is TRBV6-5, the J call TRBJ1-1; weak D call: TRBD1 (6 bases). The CDR3 has 13 residues. Germline V CDR1 and CDR2: MNHEY, SVGAGI. The V end lost 5 bases, the J end lost 5 bases, and 12 bases lay between the germline ends.

The chain is built from TRBV4-1 and TRBJ2-1; D may be TRBD1 (5 bases). The CDR3 is made up of 14 amino acids. The ends were cut back, 4 bases at V and 3 bases at J, with 10 bases in the middle. CDR1 MGHRA and CDR2 YSYEKL come from the germline V gene. The CDR3 DNA reads TGCGCCAGCAGCCTAGGGGTCCTCTACAATGAGCAGTTCTTC. Protein product: CASSLGVLYNEQFF.

V gene TRBV28 combines with J gene TRBJ1-2; D is possibly TRBD1 (6 bases). The V gene lost 2 bases and the J gene lost 4 bases, with 14 bases spanning the gap. Germline values: CDR1 MDHEN, CDR2 SYDVKM. The CDR3 totals 15 residues. As DNA, the CDR3 is TGTGCCAGCAGTTTAACCATACAGGGTCTCTATGGCTACACCTTC. It is translated as CASSLTIQGLYGYTF.

This clone occurred a few times. This chain joins TRBV19 and TRBJ2-7, with 12 nucleotides matching TRBD2. The ends lost 6 bases at V and 0 bases at J; junction bases unmatched: 3. Germline V lookup: CDR1 LNHDA, CDR2 SQIVND (reference sequence). This CDR3 spans 15 amino acids. The CDR3 here is CASRSTSGGSYEQYF. The CDR3 bases are TGTGCCAGTAGGTCGACTAGCGGGGGCTCCTACGAGCAGTACTTC.

The chain couples TRBV6-1 to TRBJ2-7, with 12 bases that match TRBD1. The J segment lost 7 bases and the V segment lost 2 bases, leaving 12 bases of the junction unmatched. CDR3 length equals 17 residues. CDR1 is MNHNS, CDR2 SASEGT, per germline. CDR3 DNA sequence: TGTGCCAGCAGTGAATTTCCCAGCGGGACAGGGGGCGTTGAGCAGTACTTC. Protein sequence: CASSEFPSGTGGVEQYF.

The chain is built from TRBV5-4 and TRBJ2-1; TRBD2 aligns across 7 bases. Germline assignment: CDR1 SGHNT and CDR2 YYREEE (reference sequence). This CDR3 has 16 amino acids. The trim removed 4 bases at V and 0 bases at J, leaving 7 bases unmatched. The CDR3 reads CASSQGRASSYNEQFF. The CDR3 region has the DNA TGTGCCAGCAGCCAAGGGAGGGCAAGCTCCTACAATGAGCAGTTCTTC.

V usage is TRBV5-4 and J usage is TRBJ1-6; D might be TRBD1 (5 bases). The V end was cut by 0 bases, the J end by 8 bases, with 12 bases between. Germline-derived CDR1 and CDR2 are SGHNT and YYREEE (reference sequence). There are 15 residues in the CDR3. The CDR3 DNA follows: TGTGCCAGCAGCTTGGAGGTCAGGGAGGATTCACCCCTCCACTTT. Its translation is CASSLEVREDSPLHF.

The chain is built from TRBV18 and TRBJ1-5; 9 nucleotides agree with TRBD1. Losses at the gene ends were 6 bases for V and 7 bases for J; bases not matched to a gene: 7. Germline CDR1 and CDR2: KGHSH and LQKENI. This CDR3 comprises 14 residues. CDR3 sequence: CASSPDRGKQPQHF. CDR3 sequence (DNA): TGTGCCAGCTCGCCCGACAGGGGGAAGCAGCCCCAGCATTTT.

The V gene is TRBV5-5, the J gene TRBJ2-7; perhaps TRBD1 as D (6 bases). The germline V and J ends were trimmed by 5 bases and 1 base, with 13 bases remaining between them. The germline V gene has CDR1 SGHKS and CDR2 YYEKEE (reference sequence). The CDR3 consists of 14 residues. CDR3 bases: TGTGCCAGCAGTCAACAGGGCTCATCCTACGAGCAGTACTTC. This codes for CASSQQGSSYEQYF.

This chain links TRBV19 with TRBJ2-1; the match to TRBD1 covers 11 bases. The CDR3 is 15 amino acids. The V segment lost 1 base and the J segment 9 bases; nucleotides outside the gene matches: 5. CDR1 and CDR2 (germline): LNHDA, SQIVND (reference sequence). This CDR3 reads CASSIALGQGVEQFF. The CDR3 DNA follows: TGTGCCAGTAGTATAGCCTTGGGACAGGGGGTTGAGCAGTTCTTC.

As DNA, the CDR3 is TGTGCCAGCAGCTTAGAAAACCCAGGGGTGGACGGGGAGCTGTTTTTT. Translation: CASSLENPGVDGELFF. This chain uses TRBV7-8 with TRBJ2-2; D may be TRBD1 (6 bases). The germline V gene has CDR1 SGHVS and CDR2 FQNEAQ. Trimming left V 1 base short and J 7 bases short, with 16 bases between. This CDR3 region has 16 residues. Looking up the rest from reference TRBV7-8 and TRBJ2-2 gives the full variable domain: GAGVSQSPRYKVAKRGQDVALRCDPISGHVSLFWYQQALGQGPEFLTYFQNEAQLDKSGLPSDRFFAERPEGSVSTLKIQRTQQEDSAVYLCASSLENPGVDGELFFGEGSRLTVL.

V gene TRBV7-2 combines with J gene TRBJ1-1, with D possibly being TRBD1 (5 bases). Germline V gene data show CDR1 as SGHTA and CDR2 as FQGNSA. This CDR3 comprises 14 residues. The V end lost 3 bases, the J end lost 6 bases, and 14 bases lay between the germline ends. The CDR3 sequence: CASSFAPQGSEAFF. The CDR3, as DNA: TGTGCCAGCAGCTTCGCCCCTCAGGGTTCTGAAGCTTTCTTT.

The rearrangement links TRBV6-1 to TRBJ1-5, with 9 bases aligning to TRBD1. V trimming: 4 bases; J trimming: 0 bases; junction bases outside the gene matches: 4. Germline lookup yields CDR1 MNHNS and CDR2 SASEGT. This CDR3 is 16 amino acids long. CDR3 residues: CASSGQGGYSNQPQHF. For the CDR3, the DNA is TGTGCCAGCAGTGGACAGGGGGGTTATAGCAATCAGCCCCAGCATTTT.

This clone appeared a few times. This sequence joins TRBV11-3 and TRBJ2-7; 12 bases align to TRBD1. V was pared by 2 bases and J by 9 bases, with 8 bases of the junction left unmatched. This CDR3 contains 15 residues. Per the germline V gene, CDR1 is SGHNT and CDR2 is YENEEA. CDR3 nucleotide sequence: TGTGCCAGCAGCTTATCAGGGACAGGGGGCGCCGGGCAGTACTTC. This translates into CASSLSGTGGAGQYF.

This clone has only a few counts. This chain uses TRBV15 with TRBJ1-2, with 8 bases identical to TRBD1. J was trimmed by 4 bases and V by 3 bases; bases with no gene match: 7. CDR3 size: 15 residues. Germline values: CDR1 LNHNV, CDR2 YYDKDF (reference sequence). Here the CDR3 DNA reads TGTGCCACCAGCAGGGACAGGGTTTTGGGCTATGGCTACACCTTC. It translates to CATSRDRVLGYGYTF.

The V gene is TRBV4-1, the J gene TRBJ2-7, with 11 bases identical to TRBD2. The CDR3 loop spans 16 amino acids. Germline loops: CDR1 MGHRA, CDR2 YSYEKL. V shed 1 base and J 1 base; nucleotides not matched to a gene: 3. The CDR3 sequence is CASSQASGGLSYEQYF. The CDR3 DNA follows: TGCGCCAGCAGCCAAGCTAGCGGGGGGCTATCCTACGAGCAGTACTTC.

The chain recombines TRBV7-2 with TRBJ2-1; 9 bases align to TRBD2. Germline V gene sequence: CDR1 SGHTA, CDR2 FQGNSA. This CDR3 has 15 residues. The V gene end was trimmed by 7 bases and the J gene end by 4 bases; junction bases not matched to a gene: 8. The CDR3 reads CASTDERGEYNEQFF. DNA of the CDR3: TGTGCCAGCACCGACGAGCGGGGGGAATACAATGAGCAGTTCTTC.

The chain has TRBV18 and TRBJ1-1; D possibly corresponds to TRBD1 (5 bases). V was cut by 5 bases and J by 1 base, with 8 bases left in between. From germline, CDR1 is KGHSH and CDR2 LQKENI. CDR3 length: 13 amino acids. DNA for the CDR3: TGTGCCAGCTCAACAGACAGGAACACTGAAGCTTTCTTT. It encodes CASSTDRNTEAFF.

The J gene is TRBJ2-2, the V gene TRBV5-1; weak D call: TRBD2 (5 bases). The V gene lost 4 bases and the J gene lost 8 bases, with 18 bases spanning the gap. CDR3 size: 15 residues. Germline CDR1 reads SGHRS; CDR2 reads YFSETQ. CDR3 in DNA: TGCGCCAGCAGCCGAAGTTTTGATGGGAGAGGGGAGCTGTTTTTT. As protein: CASSRSFDGRGELFF.